The T cell receptor beta chain under discussion was sequenced for a study of spatial heterogeneity in lung cancer. The overall study: Beta-chain sequences were consistently detected more often than alpha-chain sequences. The mean occurrence of each unique TCR and UMI combination in raw reads exceeded nine.

The CDR3 covers 14 residues. Germline V lookup: CDR1 SGHAT, CDR2 FQNNGV. Unmatched junction bases numbered 4, after V lost 5 bases and J lost 2 bases. TCRdb reprocessed the 5' RACE reads via MiXCR and lists one record per CDR3 protein. This sample has tens of thousands of distinct CDR3 sequences, with 13% found just once. This clonotype came up a few times. Specified time point: sample taken at primary tumor resection. The authors sequenced whole RNA from tumor, nontumor lung or frozen PBMC without sorting. The rearrangement joins TRBV11-2 to TRBJ1-1; 8 bases map to TRBD1. Here the sequenced sample was PBMCs, taken at surgery. This clonotype was sampled from a male donor with early-stage non-small cell lung cancer. The CDR3 loop reads CASSRQGYNTEAFF. The CDR3 coding sequence is TGTGCCAGCAGCCGACAGGGGTATAACACTGAAGCTTTCTTT.